The 16 T cell receptor beta chains in this list originate from one sample, sequenced in a study of shared clonotypes between healthy human individuals. Sequenced by immunoSEQ multiplex PCR; TCRdb stores in-frame clones only, minus some. The sample lists over 1.4 million clones, around 97% seen once, with roughly 1.1% in the top ten. The material sequenced was naive CD4+ T cells sorted from blood. The subset was: CD45RA+ positively selected. The receptors come from a young man in good health.

This chain connects TRBV28 to TRBJ1-4; D remains unclear. The CDR3 consists of 13 residues. The germline V and J ends were trimmed by 2 bases and 8 bases, with 9 bases remaining between them. Germline V gene data show CDR1 as MDHEN and CDR2 as SYDVKM. The CDR3 loop is CASSLRVREKLFF. CDR3 DNA sequence: TGTGCCAGCAGTTTAAGGGTACGAGAAAAACTGTTTTTT.

The chain is built from TRBV25-1 and TRBJ2-5; D is unclear. Germline values: CDR1 MGHDK, CDR2 SYGVNS. CDR3 length: 11 amino acids. V was shortened by 8 bases and J by 7 bases, with 11 bases between the two germline ends. CDR3 sequence (DNA): TGTGCCAGCCAGCAAACAGTGACCCAGTACTTC. Amino acids: CASQQTVTQYF.

The J gene is TRBJ2-3, the V gene TRBV9; no firm D call. The germline V gene has CDR1 SGDLS and CDR2 YYNGEE. The CDR3 sequence is 13 residues long. The V and J ends lost 4 bases and 3 bases respectively, with 9 bases between them. In DNA, the CDR3 is TGTGCCAGCAGCCCTATCGGGACAGATACGCAGTATTTT. Translation gives CASSPIGTDTQYF.

The J gene is TRBJ2-3, the V gene TRBV7-6; 9 bases match TRBD1. There are 15 residues in the CDR3. CDR1 SGHVS and CDR2 FNYEAQ come from the germline V gene. V was clipped by 5 bases and J by 6 bases; unmatched bases: 9. The CDR3 bases are TGTGCCAGCAGCATCGGGACAGGGCTTATCGATACGCAGTATTTT. This codes for CASSIGTGLIDTQYF.

The chain uses TRBV7-3 and TRBJ1-5; D gene uncertain. The germline gives CDR1 SGHTA, CDR2 FQGTGA. V shed 5 bases and J shed 5 bases, with 7 bases lying between them. The length of the CDR3 is 12 residues. As DNA, the CDR3 is TGTGCCAGCAGCCTCAGGTATCAGCCCCAGCATTTT. It specifies CASSLRYQPQHF.

This clone appeared a single time. Other DNA sequences within the sample encode an identical CDR3. The V gene is TRBV19, the J gene TRBJ1-5, with TRBD1 matching 7 bases. In germline, CDR1 is LNHDA, CDR2 SQIVND (reference sequence). The CDR3 covers 15 residues. V trimming: 1 base; J trimming: 4 bases; junction bases outside the gene matches: 4. DNA for the CDR3: TGTGCCAGTAGTATAGGGGGGACAGTTAATCAGCCCCAGCATTTT. This encodes CASSIGGTVNQPQHF. The complete variable domain, with remaining parts taken from reference TRBV19 and TRBJ1-5, reads DGGITQSPKYLFRKEGQNVTLSCEQNLNHDAMYWYRQDPGQGLRLIYYSQIVNDFQKGDIAEGYSVSREKKESFPLTVTSAQKNPTAFYLCASSIGGTVNQPQHFGDGTRLSIL.

In DNA form, the CDR3 reads TGTGCCAGCAGCCTTACCGGGCGTGTGAACACCGGGGAGCTGTTTTTT. Translation: CASSLTGRVNTGELFF. This chain links TRBV7-2 with TRBJ2-2; unclear D gene. The CDR3 loop spans 16 amino acids. CDR1 and CDR2 (germline): SGHTA, FQGNSA. V was trimmed by 5 bases and J by 1 base, leaving 14 bases between them. Based on the CDR3 plus reference TRBV7-2 and TRBJ2-2, the full variable domain is GAGVSQSPSNKVTEKGKDVELRCDPISGHTALYWYRQSLGQGLEFLIYFQGNSAPDKSGLPSDRFSAERTGGSVSTLTIQRTQQEDSAVYLCASSLTGRVNTGELFFGEGSRLTVL.

The chain has TRBV5-1 and TRBJ2-7, with D perhaps assigned TRBD1 or TRBD2 (5 bases each). Germline V gene data show CDR1 as SGHRS and CDR2 as YFSETQ. Trimming left V 2 bases short and J 0 bases short, with 12 bases between. CDR3 length: 15 amino acids. The CDR3 DNA is TGCGCCAGCAGCTTAATGGGGACCAACTCCTACGAGCAGTACTTC. This codes for CASSLMGTNSYEQYF. Drawing the rest from reference TRBV5-1 and TRBJ2-7, the complete variable domain is KAGVTQTPRYLIKTRGQQVTLSCSPISGHRSVSWYQQTPGQGLQFLFEYFSETQRNKGNFPGRFSGRQFSNSRSEMNVSTLELGDSALYLCASSLMGTNSYEQYFGPGTRLTVT.

The rearrangement uses TRBV28 and TRBJ1-2, with TRBD1 as a possible D gene (5 bases). Germline V gene data show CDR1 as MDHEN and CDR2 as SYDVKM. The V end lost 3 bases, the J end lost 8 bases, and 16 bases lay between the germline ends. The CDR3 length is 14 residues. The CDR3 nucleotides read TGTGCCAGCAGTTTTGCTCCAGGGACGAGGGGCTACACCTTC. Its protein is CASSFAPGTRGYTF.

J is TRBJ2-7 and V is TRBV6-1, with 7 bases fitting TRBD1. This CDR3 comprises 14 residues. Per germline, CDR1 MNHNS and CDR2 SASEGT. Unmatched junction bases numbered 15, after V lost 11 bases and J lost 5 bases. The CDR3 here is CAVNRGRGTHEQYF. The DNA for the CDR3 is TGTGCCGTGAACAGGGGCAGGGGGACACACGAGCAGTACTTC.

J is TRBJ2-7 and V is TRBV18; TRBD2 is a possible D gene (5 bases). V was pared by 3 bases and J by 9 bases, with 15 bases between. In germline, CDR1 is KGHSH, CDR2 LQKENI. The CDR3 length is 13 residues. The CDR3 DNA sequence: TGTGCCAGCTCACCTGAGACCCTCCGGGGGCAGTACTTC. Translation: CASSPETLRGQYF.

The CDR3, as DNA: TGTGCCAGCTTAAGTACAAATGAGCAGTTCTTC. Protein: CASLSTNEQFF. V gene TRBV2 combines with J gene TRBJ2-1; no clear D. CDR3 length: 11 amino acids. V was shortened by 8 bases and J by 7 bases, with 9 bases between the two germline ends. Germline CDR1 and CDR2: SNHLY and FYNNEI.

The V call is TRBV9, the J call TRBJ2-1, with a tentative D call TRBD1 (6 bases). V was trimmed by 0 bases and J by 12 bases, leaving 19 bases between them. The CDR3 has 15 amino acids. The germline V gene has CDR1 SGDLS and CDR2 YYNGEE. In DNA, the CDR3 is TGTGCCAGCAGCGTAGCCTTTAAATCGACAGGAACGCAGTTCTTC. Residues: CASSVAFKSTGTQFF.

V and J are TRBV29-1 and TRBJ2-1, with 11 bases lining up with TRBD2. From germline, CDR1 is SQVTM and CDR2 ANQGSEA. The CDR3 contains 15 residues. V lost 1 base to trimming and J lost 4 bases; unmatched junction nucleotides: 3. The CDR3: CSVEGTSGRYNEQFF. In DNA, the CDR3 is TGCAGCGTTGAAGGGACTAGCGGGCGATACAATGAGCAGTTCTTC.

The CDR3 nucleotides read TGTGCCATCATGGACGGAGGGCGCCCAGATACGCAGTATTTT. Amino acid sequence: CAIMDGGRPDTQYF. The rearrangement uses TRBV10-3 and TRBJ2-3; D is possibly TRBD2 (6 bases). CDR3 length equals 14 residues. Trimming removed 7 bases from V and 4 bases from J, with 15 bases in between. Germline V gene lookup returns CDR1 ENHRY and CDR2 SYGVKD.

The chain couples TRBV18 to TRBJ1-1; 8 positions match TRBD1. The J segment lost 10 bases and the V segment lost 3 bases, leaving 16 bases of the junction unmatched. This CDR3 region has 16 residues. In germline, CDR1 is KGHSH, CDR2 LQKENI. CDR3 DNA sequence: TGTGCCAGCTCACCTCGGACAGGGAAAAGTTTTATCGGAGCTTTCTTT. This encodes CASSPRTGKSFIGAFF. Complete variable domain (other parts from reference TRBV18 and TRBJ1-1): NAGVMQNPRHLVRRRGQEARLRCSPMKGHSHVYWYRQLPEEGLKFMVYLQKENIIDESGMPKERFSAEFPKEGPSILRIQQVVRGDSAAYFCASSPRTGKSFIGAFFGQGTRLTVV.